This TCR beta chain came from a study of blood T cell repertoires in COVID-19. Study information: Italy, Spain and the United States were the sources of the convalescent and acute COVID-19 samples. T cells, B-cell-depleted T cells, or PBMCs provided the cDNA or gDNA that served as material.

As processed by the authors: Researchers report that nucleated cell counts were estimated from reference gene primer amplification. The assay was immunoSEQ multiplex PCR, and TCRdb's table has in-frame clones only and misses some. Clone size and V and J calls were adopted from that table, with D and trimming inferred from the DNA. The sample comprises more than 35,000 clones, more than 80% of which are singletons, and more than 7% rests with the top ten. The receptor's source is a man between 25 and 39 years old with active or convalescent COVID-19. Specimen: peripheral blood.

The CDR3 protein is CASSRVGGGVVDEQFF. The CDR3 DNA reads TGCGCCAGCAGCCGCGTCGGGGGAGGGGTTGTCGATGAGCAGTTCTTC. J is TRBJ2-1 and V is TRBV4-1; TRBD2 matches at 7 bases. V was clipped by 4 bases and J by 8 bases; unmatched bases: 14. The CDR3 contains 16 residues. Germline V CDR1 and CDR2: MGHRA, YSYEKL.